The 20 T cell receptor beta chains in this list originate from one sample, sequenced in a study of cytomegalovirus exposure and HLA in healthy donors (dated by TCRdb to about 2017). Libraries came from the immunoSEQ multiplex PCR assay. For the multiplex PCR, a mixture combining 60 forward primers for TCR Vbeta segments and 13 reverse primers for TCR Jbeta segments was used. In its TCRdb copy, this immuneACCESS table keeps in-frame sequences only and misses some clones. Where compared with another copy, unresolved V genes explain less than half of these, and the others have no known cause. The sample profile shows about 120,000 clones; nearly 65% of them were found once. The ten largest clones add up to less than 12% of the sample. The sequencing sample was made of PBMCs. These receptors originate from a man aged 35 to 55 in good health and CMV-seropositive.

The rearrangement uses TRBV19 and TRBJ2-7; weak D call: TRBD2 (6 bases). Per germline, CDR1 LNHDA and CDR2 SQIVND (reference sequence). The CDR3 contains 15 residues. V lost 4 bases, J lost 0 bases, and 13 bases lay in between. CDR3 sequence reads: CASSTSSGFSYEQYF. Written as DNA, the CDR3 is TGTGCCAGTAGTACCTCAAGCGGGTTCTCCTACGAGCAGTACTTC.

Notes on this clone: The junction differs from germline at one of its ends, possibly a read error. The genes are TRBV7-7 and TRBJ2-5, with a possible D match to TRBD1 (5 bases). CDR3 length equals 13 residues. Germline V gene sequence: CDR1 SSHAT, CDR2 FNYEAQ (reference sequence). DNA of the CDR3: TGTGCTAGCAGCTCCGACAGAAAAGAGACCCAGTACTTC. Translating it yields CASSSDRKETQYF.

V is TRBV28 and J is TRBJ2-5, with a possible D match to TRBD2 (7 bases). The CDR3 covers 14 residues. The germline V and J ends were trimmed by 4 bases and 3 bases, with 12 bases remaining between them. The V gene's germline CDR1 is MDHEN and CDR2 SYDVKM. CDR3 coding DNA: TGTGCCAGCAGTTACGGGGGGCACAAAGAGACCCAGTACTTC. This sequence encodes CASSYGGHKETQYF.

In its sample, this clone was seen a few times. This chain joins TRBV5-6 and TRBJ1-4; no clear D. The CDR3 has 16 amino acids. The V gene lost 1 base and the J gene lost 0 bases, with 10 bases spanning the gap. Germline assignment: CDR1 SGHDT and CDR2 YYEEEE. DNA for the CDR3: TGTGCCAGCAGCTTGTCCCCAGGCGCAACTAATGAAAAACTGTTTTTT. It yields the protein CASSLSPGATNEKLFF.

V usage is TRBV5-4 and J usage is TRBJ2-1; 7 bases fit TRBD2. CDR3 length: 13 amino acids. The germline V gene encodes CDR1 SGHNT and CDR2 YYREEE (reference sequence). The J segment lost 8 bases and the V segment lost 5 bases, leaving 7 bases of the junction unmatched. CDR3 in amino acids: CASSRTSPHEQFF. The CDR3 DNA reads TGTGCCAGCAGTCGGACTAGTCCACATGAGCAGTTCTTC.

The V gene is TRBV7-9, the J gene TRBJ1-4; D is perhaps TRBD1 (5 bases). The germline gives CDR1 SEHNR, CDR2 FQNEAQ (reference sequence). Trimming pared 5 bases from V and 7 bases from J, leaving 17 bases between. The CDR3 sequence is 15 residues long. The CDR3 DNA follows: TGTGCCAGCAGCGCGGTCGGGGGATACAGTGAAAAACTGTTTTTT. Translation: CASSAVGGYSEKLFF.

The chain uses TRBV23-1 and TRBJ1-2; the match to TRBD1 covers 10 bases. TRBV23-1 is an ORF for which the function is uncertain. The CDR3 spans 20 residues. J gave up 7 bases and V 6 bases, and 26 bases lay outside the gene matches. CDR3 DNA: TGCGCCAGCAGATTGAAAAAGATTTGGTTTTTGGGACAGGGGTTTGCTGGCTACACCTTC. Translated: CASRLKKIWFLGQGFAGYTF.

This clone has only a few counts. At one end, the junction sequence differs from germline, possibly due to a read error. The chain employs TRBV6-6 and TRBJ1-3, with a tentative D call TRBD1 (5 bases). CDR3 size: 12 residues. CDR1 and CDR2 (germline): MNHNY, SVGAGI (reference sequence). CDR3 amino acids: CASSPNHSGENF. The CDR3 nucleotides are TGTGCCAGCAGCCCAAACCACTCGGGGGAGAATTTT.

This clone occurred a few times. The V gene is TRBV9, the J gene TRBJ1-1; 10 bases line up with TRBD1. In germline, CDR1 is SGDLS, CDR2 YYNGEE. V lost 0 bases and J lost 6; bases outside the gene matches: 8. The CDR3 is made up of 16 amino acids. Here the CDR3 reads CASSVEGTGVIAEAFF. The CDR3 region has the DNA TGTGCCAGCAGCGTAGAGGGGACAGGGGTTATCGCTGAAGCTTTCTTT.

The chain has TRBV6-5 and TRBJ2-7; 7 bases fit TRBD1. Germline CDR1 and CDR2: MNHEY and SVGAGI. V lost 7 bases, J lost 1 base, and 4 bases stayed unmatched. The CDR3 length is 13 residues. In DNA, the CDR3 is TGTGCCAGCACGAGACAGGGATCCTACGAGCAGTACTTC. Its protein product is CASTRQGSYEQYF.

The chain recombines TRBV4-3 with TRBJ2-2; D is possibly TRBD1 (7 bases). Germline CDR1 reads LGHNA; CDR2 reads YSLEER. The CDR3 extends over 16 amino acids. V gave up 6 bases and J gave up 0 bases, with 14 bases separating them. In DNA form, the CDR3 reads TGCGCCAGCAGTCCTCAGGGGGGCTCGAACACCGGGGAGCTGTTTTTT. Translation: CASSPQGGSNTGELFF.

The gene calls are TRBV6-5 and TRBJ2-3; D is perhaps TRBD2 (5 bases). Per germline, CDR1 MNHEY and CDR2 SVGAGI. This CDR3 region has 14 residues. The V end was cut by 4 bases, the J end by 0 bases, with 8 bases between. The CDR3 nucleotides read TGTGCCAGCAGTTCCAGGACTAGCACAGATACGCAGTATTTT. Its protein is CASSSRTSTDTQYF.

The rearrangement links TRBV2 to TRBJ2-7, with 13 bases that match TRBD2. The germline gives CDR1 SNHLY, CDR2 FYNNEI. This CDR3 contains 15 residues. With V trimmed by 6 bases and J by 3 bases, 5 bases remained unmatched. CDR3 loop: CASRGGLAGFYEQYF. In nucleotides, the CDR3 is TGTGCCAGCAGGGGGGGACTAGCGGGATTCTACGAGCAGTACTTC.

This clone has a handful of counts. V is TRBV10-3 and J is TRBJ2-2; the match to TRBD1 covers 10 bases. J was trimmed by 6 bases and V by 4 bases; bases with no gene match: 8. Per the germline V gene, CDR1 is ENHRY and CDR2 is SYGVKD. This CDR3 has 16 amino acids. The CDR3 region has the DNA TGTGCCATCAGTGTGGGACAGGGGCTAGTCTCCGGGGAGCTGTTTTTT. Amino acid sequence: CAISVGQGLVSGELFF.

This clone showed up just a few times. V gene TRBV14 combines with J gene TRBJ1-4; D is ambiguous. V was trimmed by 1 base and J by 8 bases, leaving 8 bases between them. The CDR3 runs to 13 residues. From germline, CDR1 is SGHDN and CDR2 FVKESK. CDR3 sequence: CASSQVGGEKLFF. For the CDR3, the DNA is TGTGCCAGCAGCCAAGTAGGCGGAGAAAAACTGTTTTTT.

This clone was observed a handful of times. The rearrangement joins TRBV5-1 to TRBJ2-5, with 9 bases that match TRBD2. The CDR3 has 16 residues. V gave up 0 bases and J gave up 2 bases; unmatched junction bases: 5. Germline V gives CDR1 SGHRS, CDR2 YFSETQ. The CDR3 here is CASSLEALAGQETQYF. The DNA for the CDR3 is TGCGCCAGCAGCTTGGAGGCCCTAGCGGGACAAGAGACCCAGTACTTC.

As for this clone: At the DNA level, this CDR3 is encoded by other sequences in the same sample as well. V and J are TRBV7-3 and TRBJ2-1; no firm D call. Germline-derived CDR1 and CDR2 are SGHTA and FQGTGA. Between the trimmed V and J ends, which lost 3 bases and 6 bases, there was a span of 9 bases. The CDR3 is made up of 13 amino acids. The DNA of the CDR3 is TGTGCCAGCAGCTTTAGTTATGGCAATGAGCAGTTCTTC. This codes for CASSFSYGNEQFF.

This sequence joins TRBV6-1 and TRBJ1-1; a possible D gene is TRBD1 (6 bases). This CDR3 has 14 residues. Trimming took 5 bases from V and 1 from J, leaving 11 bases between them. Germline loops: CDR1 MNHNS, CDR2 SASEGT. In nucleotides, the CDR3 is TGTGCCAGCAGTCTGACAGGAGAGAACACTGAAGCTTTCTTT. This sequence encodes CASSLTGENTEAFF.

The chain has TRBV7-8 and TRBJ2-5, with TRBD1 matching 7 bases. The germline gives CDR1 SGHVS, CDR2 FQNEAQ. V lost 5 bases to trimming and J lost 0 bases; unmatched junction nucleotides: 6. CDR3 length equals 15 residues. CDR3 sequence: CASSPVGQYQETQYF. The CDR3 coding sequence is TGTGCCAGCAGCCCGGTGGGACAGTACCAAGAGACCCAGTACTTC.

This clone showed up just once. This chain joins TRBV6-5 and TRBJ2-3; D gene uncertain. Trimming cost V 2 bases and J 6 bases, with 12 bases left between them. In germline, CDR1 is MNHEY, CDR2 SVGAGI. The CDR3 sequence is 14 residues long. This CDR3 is CASSYGGSADTQYF. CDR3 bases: TGTGCCAGCAGTTACGGCGGCTCCGCGGATACGCAGTATTTT.